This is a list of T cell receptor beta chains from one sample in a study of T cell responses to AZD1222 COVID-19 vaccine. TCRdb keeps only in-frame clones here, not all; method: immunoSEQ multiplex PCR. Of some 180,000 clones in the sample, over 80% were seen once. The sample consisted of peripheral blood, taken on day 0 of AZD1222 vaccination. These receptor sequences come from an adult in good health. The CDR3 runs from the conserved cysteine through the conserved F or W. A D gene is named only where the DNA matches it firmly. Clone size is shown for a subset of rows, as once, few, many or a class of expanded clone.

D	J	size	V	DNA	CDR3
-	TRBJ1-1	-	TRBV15	TGTGCCACCAGCAGAGATCAGGGTTTTGAAGCTTTCTTT	CATSRDQGFEAFF
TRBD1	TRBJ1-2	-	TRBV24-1	TGTGCCACCATGGACGGGACAGAGAACTATGGCTACACCTTC	CATMDGTENYGYTF
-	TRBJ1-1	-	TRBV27	TGTGCCAGCAGTACGTCACAGGCGAACACTGAAGCTTTCTTT	CASSTSQANTEAFF
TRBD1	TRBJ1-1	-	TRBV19	TGTGCCAGTAGTACCCCCCGGACAGGGTATAAGAACACTGAAGCTTTCTTT	CASSTPRTGYKNTEAFF
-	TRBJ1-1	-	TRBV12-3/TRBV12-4	TGTGCCAGCGGGCGGGGGAACACTGAAGCTTTCTTT	CASGRGNTEAFF
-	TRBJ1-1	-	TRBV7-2	TGTGCCAGCAGCTTAGAGGGAAACACTGAAGCTTTCTTT	CASSLEGNTEAFF
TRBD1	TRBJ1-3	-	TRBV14	TGTGCCAGCACCGAGGGTAGGGGGCACTCTGGAAACACCATATATTTT	CASTEGRGHSGNTIYF
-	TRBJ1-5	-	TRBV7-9	TGTGCCAGCAGCGTCGCTCAGGGCAATCAGCCCCAGCATTTT	CASSVAQGNQPQHF
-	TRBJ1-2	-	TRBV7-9	TGTGCCAGCAGCTTATATCGGGCGCGTCCCGGCTACACCTTC	CASSLYRARPGYTF
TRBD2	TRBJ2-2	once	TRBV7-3	TGTGCCAGCAGCTTCCAAGCGGGGGGGCCTAGCGGGGAGCTGTTTTTT	CASSFQAGGPSGELFF
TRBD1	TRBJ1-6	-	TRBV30	TGTGCCTGGGTCCCCAGGGGGAACGCTATAATTCGGCCCCTCCACTTT	CAWVPRGNAIIRPLHF
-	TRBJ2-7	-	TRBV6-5	TGTGCCAGCAGTCTAAGAGGCGGCGACTACGAGCAGTACTTC	CASSLRGGDYEQYF
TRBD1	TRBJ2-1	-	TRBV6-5	TGTGCCAGCAGTCCCGGGACAGCCTACTACAATGAGCAGTTCTTC	CASSPGTAYYNEQFF
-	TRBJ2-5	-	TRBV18	TGTGCCAGCTCACCACTGACTGGGGAGACCCAGTACTTC	CASSPLTGETQYF
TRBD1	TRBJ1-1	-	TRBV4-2	TGTGCCAGCAGCCAAGACACTCGGGGGGGACAGAGAGCTTTCTTT	CASSQDTRGGQRAFF
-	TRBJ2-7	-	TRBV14	TGTGCCAGCAGCCAGGCCTACGAGCAGTACTTC	CASSQAYEQYF
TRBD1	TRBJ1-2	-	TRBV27	TGTGCCAGCAGCCCGCTTTCCACAGGGGGTTATGGCTACACCTTC	CASSPLSTGGYGYTF
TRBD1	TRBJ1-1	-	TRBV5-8	TGTGCCAGCAGCTTCGACAGGGGGCTAAAGGACACTGAAGCTTTCTTT	CASSFDRGLKDTEAFF
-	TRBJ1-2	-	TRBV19	TGTGCCAGTAGTCCCGACCCTCAGGGAGGCGGCTACACCTTC	CASSPDPQGGGYTF
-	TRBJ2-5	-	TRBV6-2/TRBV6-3	TGTGCCAGCAGCCCTACCCAAGAGACCCAGTACTTC	CASSPTQETQYF
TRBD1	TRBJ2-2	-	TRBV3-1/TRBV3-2	TGTGCCAGCAGCCCCGGGACAGGGAACACCGGGGAGCTGTTTTTT	CASSPGTGNTGELFF
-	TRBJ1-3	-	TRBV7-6	TGTGCCAGCAGCTCACAGGAGGCGGGAACGACCATATATTTT	CASSSQEAGTTIYF
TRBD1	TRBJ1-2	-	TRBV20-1	TGCAGTGCTGTACAGGGGGGTAACACCTTC	CSAVQGGNTF
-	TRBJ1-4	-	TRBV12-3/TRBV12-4	TGTGCCAGCAGTTTAAGGGTGGGTGGGAAACTGTTTTTT	CASSLRVGGKLFF
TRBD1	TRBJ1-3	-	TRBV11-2	TGTGCCAGCAGCTCCGGGACAGTCGGAAACACCATATATTTT	CASSSGTVGNTIYF
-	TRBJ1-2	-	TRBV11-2	TGTGCCAGCAGCCTTACAGGGCAACCTAACTATGGCTACACCTTC	CASSLTGQPNYGYTF
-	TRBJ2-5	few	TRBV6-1	TGTGCCAGCAGTGAAGCGAGGGGGATCGGGGAGACCCAGTACTTC	CASSEARGIGETQYF
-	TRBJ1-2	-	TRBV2	TGTGCCAGCAGTGAAGCTCGCATTGAACGGGGAAACGGCTACACCTTC	CASSEARIERGNGYTF